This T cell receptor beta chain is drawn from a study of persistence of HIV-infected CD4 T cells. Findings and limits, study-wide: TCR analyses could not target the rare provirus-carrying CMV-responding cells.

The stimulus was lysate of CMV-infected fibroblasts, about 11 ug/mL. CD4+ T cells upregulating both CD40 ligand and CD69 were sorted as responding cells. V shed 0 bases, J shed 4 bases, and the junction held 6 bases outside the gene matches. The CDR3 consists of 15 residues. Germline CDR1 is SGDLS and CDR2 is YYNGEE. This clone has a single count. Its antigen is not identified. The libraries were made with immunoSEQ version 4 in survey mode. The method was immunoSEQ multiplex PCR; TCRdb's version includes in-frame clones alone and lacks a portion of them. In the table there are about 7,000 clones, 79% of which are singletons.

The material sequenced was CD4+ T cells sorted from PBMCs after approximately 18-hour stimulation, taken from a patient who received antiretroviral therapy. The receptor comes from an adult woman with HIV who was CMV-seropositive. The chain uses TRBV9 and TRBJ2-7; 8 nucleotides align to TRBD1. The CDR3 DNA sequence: TGTGCCAGCAGCGTAGGACAGGGGAATATGTACGAGCAGTACTTC. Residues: CASSVGQGNMYEQYF.